A selection of T cell receptor beta chains follows, all from one sample in a study of blood T cells in healthy people across ages. A single record per CDR3 protein comes from TCRdb applying MiXCR to the 5' RACE reads. The sample has more than 1,400,000 distinct CDR3 sequences; roughly 40% are singletons. The material sequenced was blood. The receptor source for this set is a woman between 18 and 29 years old in good health. CDR3s include the opening cysteine and the closing phenylalanine or tryptophan. A D gene is named only where the DNA matches it firmly. Expanded clones are given a class, and other clones once, few, many or no size at all.

D gene: NA; clone size: NA; J gene: TRBJ1-2; V gene: TRBV2; CDR3 DNA: TGTGCCAGCATGCCGCCACAGGGCCCCTATGGCTACACCTTC; CDR3 protein: CASMPPQGPYGYTF
D gene: TRBD2; clone size: NA; J gene: TRBJ2-3; V gene: TRBV4-1; CDR3 DNA: TGCGCCAGCAGCCCTAGTCCAGCGGGAGGTTCGTATTTT; CDR3 protein: CASSPSPAGGSYF
D gene: NA; clone size: NA; J gene: TRBJ2-1; V gene: TRBV4-1; CDR3 DNA: TGCGCCAGCAGCCAAGGAGGCAGGGGCTGTGGGCAGTTCTTC; CDR3 protein: CASSQGGRGCGQFF
D gene: NA; clone size: NA; J gene: TRBJ2-7; V gene: TRBV5-4; CDR3 DNA: TGTGCCAGCAGCTTGGCCGGGACGCCGGTCTACGAGCAGTACTTC; CDR3 protein: CASSLAGTPVYEQYF
D gene: NA; clone size: NA; J gene: TRBJ2-5; V gene: TRBV25-1; CDR3 DNA: TGTGCCAGCAGTGGCTTGAAACAGCTCGGGGCCCAGTACTTC; CDR3 protein: CASSGLKQLGAQYF
D gene: TRBD1; clone size: few; J gene: TRBJ1-2; V gene: TRBV2; CDR3 DNA: TGTGCCAGCAGGACCTTGGCAGGGGGCGTGAGCGGCTACACCTTC; CDR3 protein: CASRTLAGGVSGYTF
D gene: NA; clone size: few; J gene: TRBJ2-7; V gene: TRBV29-1; CDR3 DNA: TGCAGCGTTGAAGATTTCAAGGGCTACGAGCAGTACTTC; CDR3 protein: CSVEDFKGYEQYF
D gene: TRBD1; clone size: NA; J gene: TRBJ1-1; V gene: TRBV4-1; CDR3 DNA: TGCGCCAGCAGCCTCCAATCAGGGGGCGCGGACACTGAAGCTTTCTTT; CDR3 protein: CASSLQSGGADTEAFF
D gene: NA; clone size: few; J gene: TRBJ2-3; V gene: TRBV6-1; CDR3 DNA: TGTGCCAGCATTTACGCGCCCCCGGACCCAGATACGCAGTATTTT; CDR3 protein: CASIYAPPDPDTQYF
D gene: TRBD1; clone size: NA; J gene: TRBJ2-7; V gene: TRBV7-2; CDR3 DNA: TGTGCCAGCAGCTTCGGGGACAGAACCTACGAGCAGTACTTC; CDR3 protein: CASSFGDRTYEQYF
D gene: TRBD2; clone size: NA; J gene: TRBJ2-3; V gene: TRBV28; CDR3 DNA: TGTGCCAGCAGTTTAAAGCGGGGGTACACAGATACGCAGTATTTT; CDR3 protein: CASSLKRGYTDTQYF
D gene: TRBD2; clone size: few; J gene: TRBJ2-1; V gene: TRBV6-1; CDR3 DNA: TGTGCCAGCAGTGACGGCCTGCCGGGAGGAGGTGGGGATGAGCAGTTCTTC; CDR3 protein: CASSDGLPGGGGDEQFF
D gene: NA; clone size: many; J gene: TRBJ2-3; V gene: TRBV6-6; CDR3 DNA: TGTGCCACCTTAGGGGATACGCAGTATTTT; CDR3 protein: CATLGDTQYF
D gene: NA; clone size: NA; J gene: TRBJ2-7; V gene: TRBV10-1; CDR3 DNA: TGCGCCGCAGGCGGGGGCGGGAGTCTGCACGAGCAGTACTTC; CDR3 protein: CAAGGGGSLHEQYF
D gene: TRBD2; clone size: few; J gene: TRBJ2-3; V gene: TRBV15; CDR3 DNA: TGTGCCACCAGCAGAGATGGCAGGCTAGCGGCAGATACGCAGTATTTT; CDR3 protein: CATSRDGRLAADTQYF
D gene: NA; clone size: NA; J gene: TRBJ2-7; V gene: TRBV7-2; CDR3 DNA: TGTGCCAGCAGCTCCGGTTTGGGCGGTGGGACCTACGAGCAGTACTTC; CDR3 protein: CASSSGLGGGTYEQYF
D gene: NA; clone size: NA; J gene: TRBJ2-7; V gene: TRBV5-1; CDR3 DNA: TGCGCCAGCAGCCAATCCCCGGGTCCTCTCTACGAGCAGTACTTC; CDR3 protein: CASSQSPGPLYEQYF
D gene: NA; clone size: many; J gene: TRBJ2-3; V gene: TRBV6-5; CDR3 DNA: TGTGCCAGCAGTTACGCCCTGGGCACAGATACGCAGTATTTT; CDR3 protein: CASSYALGTDTQYF
D gene: TRBD1; clone size: NA; J gene: TRBJ1-1; V gene: TRBV13; CDR3 DNA: TGTACCAGCAGCTTGGGACAGTTAGACACTGAAGCTTTCTTT; CDR3 protein: CTSSLGQLDTEAFF
D gene: NA; clone size: NA; J gene: TRBJ2-3; V gene: TRBV12-3/TRBV12-4; CDR3 DNA: TGTGCCAGCAGTTTGAGGCTAGCGTACACAGATACGCAGTATTTT; CDR3 protein: CASSLRLAYTDTQYF
D gene: TRBD1; clone size: NA; J gene: TRBJ1-2; V gene: TRBV10-3; CDR3 DNA: TGTGCCATTACAGGGGGAGGAGATGGCTACACCTTC; CDR3 protein: CAITGGGDGYTF
D gene: NA; clone size: NA; J gene: TRBJ2-1; V gene: TRBV5-1; CDR3 DNA: TGCGCCAGCAGCTTGGGTGTGCGTCCGGAGCTACACAATGAGCAGTTCTTC; CDR3 protein: CASSLGVRPELHNEQFF
D gene: TRBD1; clone size: NA; J gene: TRBJ2-7; V gene: TRBV20-1; CDR3 DNA: TGCAGTGCTAGATTGGGAGACAGGGGAAATGAGCAGTACTTC; CDR3 protein: CSARLGDRGNEQYF
D gene: NA; clone size: many; J gene: TRBJ1-2; V gene: TRBV5-1; CDR3 DNA: TGCGCCAGCAGCTTGGAAGCTAACTATGGCTACACCTTC; CDR3 protein: CASSLEANYGYTF
D gene: TRBD1; clone size: NA; J gene: TRBJ1-2; V gene: TRBV28; CDR3 DNA: TGTGCCAGCATAGATCCGGGACAGGGTTACTTGCGCTACACCTTC; CDR3 protein: CASIDPGQGYLRYTF
D gene: NA; clone size: NA; J gene: TRBJ1-2; V gene: TRBV7-2; CDR3 DNA: TGTGCCAGCAGCTTAGCTTTCGATGGCTACACCTTC; CDR3 protein: CASSLAFDGYTF
D gene: NA; clone size: NA; J gene: TRBJ1-6; V gene: TRBV27; CDR3 DNA: TGTGCCAGCAGTTTAGTCTCAAATTCACCCCTCCACTTT; CDR3 protein: CASSLVSNSPLHF
D gene: TRBD1; clone size: many; J gene: TRBJ2-5; V gene: TRBV7-2; CDR3 DNA: TGTGCCAGCAGCTTAGGAGCTGGGACAGGGTACCAAGAGACCCAGTACTTC; CDR3 protein: CASSLGAGTGYQETQYF
D gene: TRBD2; clone size: NA; J gene: TRBJ2-5; V gene: TRBV18; CDR3 DNA: TGTGCCAGCTCAACCAAGCTGGCTAGCGGCCAAGAGACCCAGTACTTC; CDR3 protein: CASSTKLASGQETQYF
D gene: TRBD2; clone size: NA; J gene: TRBJ2-3; V gene: TRBV15; CDR3 DNA: TGTGCCACCAGCAGTGAACTAGCGGGAGTGAAAGATACGCAGTATTTT; CDR3 protein: CATSSELAGVKDTQYF
D gene: TRBD1; clone size: NA; J gene: TRBJ1-2; V gene: TRBV6-1; CDR3 DNA: TGTGCCAGCAGCACAGGGGGCCCCTACTATGGCTACACCTTC; CDR3 protein: CASSTGGPYYGYTF
D gene: TRBD2; clone size: NA; J gene: TRBJ2-3; V gene: TRBV4-1; CDR3 DNA: TGCGCCAGCATCCAAGATAGTCCAGCGGGGGGCACAGATACGCAGTATTTT; CDR3 protein: CASIQDSPAGGTDTQYF
D gene: NA; clone size: NA; J gene: TRBJ2-3; V gene: TRBV20-1; CDR3 DNA: TGCAGTGCTAGCGGGGGAGTCGCAGATACGCAGTATTTT; CDR3 protein: CSASGGVADTQYF
D gene: NA; clone size: NA; J gene: TRBJ2-3; V gene: TRBV3-1; CDR3 DNA: TGTGCCAGCAGCCATCGTGGGACTGGGCGGACAGATACGCAGTATTTT; CDR3 protein: CASSHRGTGRTDTQYF
D gene: NA; clone size: NA; J gene: TRBJ2-1; V gene: TRBV6-6; CDR3 DNA: TGTGCCAGCAGACCTCCTAAGCAAGAGACCCAGTTCTTC; CDR3 protein: CASRPPKQETQFF
D gene: TRBD1; clone size: few; J gene: TRBJ1-3; V gene: TRBV6-5; CDR3 DNA: TGTGCCAGCAGTTACTCGGGACAGTCTGGAAACACCATATATTTT; CDR3 protein: CASSYSGQSGNTIYF
D gene: NA; clone size: few; J gene: TRBJ1-5; V gene: TRBV5-5; CDR3 DNA: TGTGCCAGCAGCGAGGGGGGGCAGGGACATCAGCCCCAGCATTTT; CDR3 protein: CASSEGGQGHQPQHF
D gene: NA; clone size: NA; J gene: TRBJ1-1; V gene: TRBV6-1; CDR3 DNA: TGTGCCAGCAGCGAATCAGGCGGGGGGACCCTGAACACTGAAGCTTTCTTT; CDR3 protein: CASSESGGGTLNTEAFF
D gene: NA; clone size: NA; J gene: TRBJ1-4; V gene: TRBV15; CDR3 DNA: TGTGCCACCAGTCTAGAACAGCAACTTAATGAAAAACTGTTTTTT; CDR3 protein: CATSLEQQLNEKLFF
D gene: NA; clone size: NA; J gene: TRBJ1-3; V gene: TRBV25-1; CDR3 DNA: TGTGCCAGCAGGGACGAGGGGAGCTCTGGAAACACCATATATTTT; CDR3 protein: CASRDEGSSGNTIYF
D gene: TRBD2; clone size: NA; J gene: TRBJ2-7; V gene: TRBV29-1; CDR3 DNA: TGCAGCACCCGGGACTGGGAGGGATCCTACGAGCAGTACTTC; CDR3 protein: CSTRDWEGSYEQYF
D gene: NA; clone size: few; J gene: TRBJ2-3; V gene: TRBV13; CDR3 DNA: TGTGCCAGCAGCTTCAGTCCCAGCCAGAGAACCGGGGATACGCAGTATTTT; CDR3 protein: CASSFSPSQRTGDTQYF
D gene: TRBD1; clone size: NA; J gene: TRBJ2-3; V gene: TRBV6-5; CDR3 DNA: TGTGCCAGCAGTTACTCAGGGGGCCATAGCACAGATACGCAGTATTTT; CDR3 protein: CASSYSGGHSTDTQYF
D gene: NA; clone size: few; J gene: TRBJ1-2; V gene: TRBV20-1; CDR3 DNA: TGCAGTGCTACCCCTACAGGCTCAGGGGGCTACACCTTC; CDR3 protein: CSATPTGSGGYTF
D gene: TRBD2; clone size: NA; J gene: TRBJ2-5; V gene: TRBV12-3/TRBV12-4; CDR3 DNA: TGTGCCAGCAGAGGCGGGAGCGGGACCCAGTACTTC; CDR3 protein: CASRGGSGTQYF